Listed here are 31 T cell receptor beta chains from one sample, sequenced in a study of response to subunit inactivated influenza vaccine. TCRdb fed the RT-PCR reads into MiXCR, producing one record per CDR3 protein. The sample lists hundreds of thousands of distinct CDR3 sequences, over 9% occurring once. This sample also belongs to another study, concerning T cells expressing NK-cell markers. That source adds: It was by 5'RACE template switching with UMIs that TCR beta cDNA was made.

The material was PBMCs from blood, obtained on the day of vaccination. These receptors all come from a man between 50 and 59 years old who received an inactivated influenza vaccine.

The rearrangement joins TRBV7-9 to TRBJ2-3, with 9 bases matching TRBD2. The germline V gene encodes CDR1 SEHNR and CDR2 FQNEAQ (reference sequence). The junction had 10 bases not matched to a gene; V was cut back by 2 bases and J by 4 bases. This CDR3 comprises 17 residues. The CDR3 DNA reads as TGTGCCAGCAGCTTATTGGTATCGCGGGAGGGCGCAGATACGCAGTATTTT. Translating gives CASSLLVSREGADTQYF.

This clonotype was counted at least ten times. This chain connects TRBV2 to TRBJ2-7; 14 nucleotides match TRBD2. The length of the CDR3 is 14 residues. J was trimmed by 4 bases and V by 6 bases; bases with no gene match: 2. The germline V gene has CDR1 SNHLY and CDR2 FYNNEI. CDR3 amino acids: CASRGTSGSYEQYF. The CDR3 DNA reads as TGTGCCAGCAGGGGGACTAGCGGGAGTTACGAGCAGTACTTC. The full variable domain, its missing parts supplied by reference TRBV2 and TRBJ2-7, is EPEVTQTPSHQVTQMGQEVILRCVPISNHLYFYWYRQILGQKVEFLVSFYNNEISEKSEIFDDQFSVERPDGSNFTLKIRSTKLEDSAMYFCASRGTSGSYEQYFGPGTRLTVT.

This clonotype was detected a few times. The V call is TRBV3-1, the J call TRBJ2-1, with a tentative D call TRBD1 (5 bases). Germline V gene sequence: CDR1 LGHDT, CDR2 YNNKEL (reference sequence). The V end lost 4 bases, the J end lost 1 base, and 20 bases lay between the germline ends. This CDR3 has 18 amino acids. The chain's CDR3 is CASSRQGLVSVSYNEQFF. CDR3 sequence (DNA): TGTGCCAGCAGCCGCCAGGGTCTAGTCTCCGTTTCCTACAATGAGCAGTTCTTC.

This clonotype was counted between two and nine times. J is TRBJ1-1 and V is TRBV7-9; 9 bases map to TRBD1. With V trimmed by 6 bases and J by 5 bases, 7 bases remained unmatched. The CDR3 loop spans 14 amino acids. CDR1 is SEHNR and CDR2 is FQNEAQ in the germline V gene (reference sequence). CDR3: CASSPQGAETEAFF. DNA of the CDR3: TGTGCCAGCAGTCCACAGGGGGCAGAAACTGAAGCTTTCTTT.

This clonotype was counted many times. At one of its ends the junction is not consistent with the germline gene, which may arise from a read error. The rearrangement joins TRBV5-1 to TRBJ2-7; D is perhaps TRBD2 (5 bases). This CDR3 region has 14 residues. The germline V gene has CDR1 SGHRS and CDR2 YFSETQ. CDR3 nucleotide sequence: TGTGCCAGCAGTTTAAGCGGACGCTCCTACGAGCAGTACTTC. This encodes CASSLSGRSYEQYF.

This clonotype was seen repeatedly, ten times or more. In DNA form, the CDR3 reads TGTGCCAGCAGTTTAGGGGCGGGGGTGAGCACAGATACGCAGTATTTT. Translated, it gives CASSLGAGVSTDTQYF. This chain links TRBV12-3 or TRBV12-4 with TRBJ2-3; TRBD2 matches at 7 bases. The CDR3 sequence is 16 residues long. The J segment lost 0 bases and the V segment lost 1 base, leaving 4 bases of the junction unmatched.

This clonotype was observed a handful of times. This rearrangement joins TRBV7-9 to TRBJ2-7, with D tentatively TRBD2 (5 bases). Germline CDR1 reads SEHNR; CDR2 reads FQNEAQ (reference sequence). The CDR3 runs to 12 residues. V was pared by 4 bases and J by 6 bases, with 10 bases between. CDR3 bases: TGTGCCAGCAGCTCGGACTGGGGCGAGCAGTACTTC. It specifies CASSSDWGEQYF.

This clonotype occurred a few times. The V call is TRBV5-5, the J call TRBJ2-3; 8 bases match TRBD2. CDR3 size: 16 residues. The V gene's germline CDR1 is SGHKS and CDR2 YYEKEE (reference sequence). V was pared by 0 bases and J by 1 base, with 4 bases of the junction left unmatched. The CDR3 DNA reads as TGTGCCAGCAGCTTGGTGGATAGCGGGGGCACAGATACGCAGTATTTT. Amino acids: CASSLVDSGGTDTQYF. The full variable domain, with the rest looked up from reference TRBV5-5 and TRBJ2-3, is DAGVTQSPTHLIKTRGQQVTLRCSPISGHKSVSWYQQVLGQGPQFIFQYYEKEERGRGNFPDRFSARQFPNYSSELNVNALLLGDSALYLCASSLVDSGGTDTQYFGPGTRLTVL.

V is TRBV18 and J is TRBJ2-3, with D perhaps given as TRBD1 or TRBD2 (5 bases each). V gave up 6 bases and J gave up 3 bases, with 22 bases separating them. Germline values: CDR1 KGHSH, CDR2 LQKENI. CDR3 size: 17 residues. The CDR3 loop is CASSPGIGRQGTDTQYF. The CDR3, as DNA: TGTGCCAGCTCTCCCGGGATTGGACGTCAGGGAACAGATACGCAGTATTTT.

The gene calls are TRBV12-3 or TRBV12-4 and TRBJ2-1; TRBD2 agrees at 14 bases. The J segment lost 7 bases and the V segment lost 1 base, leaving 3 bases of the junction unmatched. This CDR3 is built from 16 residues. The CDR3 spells CASSLGTSGGLNEQFF. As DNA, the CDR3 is TGTGCCAGCAGTTTAGGGACTAGCGGGGGGCTAAATGAGCAGTTCTTC.

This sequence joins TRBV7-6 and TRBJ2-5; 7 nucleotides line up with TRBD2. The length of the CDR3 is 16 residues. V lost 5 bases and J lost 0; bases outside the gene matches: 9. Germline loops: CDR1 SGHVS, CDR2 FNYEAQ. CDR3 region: CASSHRTREYQETQYF. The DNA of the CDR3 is TGTGCCAGCAGCCACCGGACTAGAGAGTACCAAGAGACCCAGTACTTC.

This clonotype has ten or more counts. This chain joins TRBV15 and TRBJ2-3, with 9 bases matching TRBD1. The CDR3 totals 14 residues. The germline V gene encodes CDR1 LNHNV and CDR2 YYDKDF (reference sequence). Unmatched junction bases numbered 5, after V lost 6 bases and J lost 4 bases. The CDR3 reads CATSARTGADTQYF. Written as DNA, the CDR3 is TGTGCCACCAGTGCGCGGACAGGGGCAGATACGCAGTATTTT.

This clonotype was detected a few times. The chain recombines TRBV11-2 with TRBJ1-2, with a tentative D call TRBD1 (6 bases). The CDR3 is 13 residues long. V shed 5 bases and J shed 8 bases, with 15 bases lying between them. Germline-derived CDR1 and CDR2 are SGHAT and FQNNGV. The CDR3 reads CASSPRRGEGYTF. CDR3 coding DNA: TGTGCCAGCAGCCCCCGCAGGGGTGAGGGCTACACCTTC. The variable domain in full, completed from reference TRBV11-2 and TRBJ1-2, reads EAGVAQSPRYKIIEKRQSVAFWCNPISGHATLYWYQQILGQGPKLLIQFQNNGVVDDSQLPKDRFSAERLKGVDSTLKIQPAKLEDSAVYLCASSPRRGEGYTFGSGTRLTVV.

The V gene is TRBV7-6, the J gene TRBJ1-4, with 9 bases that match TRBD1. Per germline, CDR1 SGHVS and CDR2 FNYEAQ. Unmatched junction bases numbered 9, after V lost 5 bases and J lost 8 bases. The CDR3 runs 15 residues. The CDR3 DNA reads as TGTGCCAGCAGCCCCTGGACAGGGGTCGGGGAAAAACTGTTTTTT. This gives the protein CASSPWTGVGEKLFF.

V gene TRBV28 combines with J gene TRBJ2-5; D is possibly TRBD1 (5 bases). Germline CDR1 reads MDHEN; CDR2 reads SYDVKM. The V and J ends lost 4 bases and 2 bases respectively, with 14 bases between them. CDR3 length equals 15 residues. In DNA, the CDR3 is TGTGCCAGCAGTTCCCAGGGATCCAGACAAGAGACCCAGTACTTC. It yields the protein CASSSQGSRQETQYF.

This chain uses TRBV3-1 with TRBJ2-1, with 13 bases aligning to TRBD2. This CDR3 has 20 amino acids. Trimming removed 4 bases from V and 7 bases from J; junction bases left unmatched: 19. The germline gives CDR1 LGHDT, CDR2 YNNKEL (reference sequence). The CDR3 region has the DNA TGTGCCAGCAGCCGAATATCCATACCTAGGACTAGCGGGAGTAGGAATGAGCAGTTCTTC. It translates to CASSRISIPRTSGSRNEQFF.

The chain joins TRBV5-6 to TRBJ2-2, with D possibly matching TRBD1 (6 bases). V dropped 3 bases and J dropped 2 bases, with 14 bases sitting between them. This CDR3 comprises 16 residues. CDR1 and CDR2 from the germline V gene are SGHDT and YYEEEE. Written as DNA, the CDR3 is TGTGCCAGCAGCTCACCCGGGACACCCAACACCGGGGAGCTGTTTTTT. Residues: CASSSPGTPNTGELFF.

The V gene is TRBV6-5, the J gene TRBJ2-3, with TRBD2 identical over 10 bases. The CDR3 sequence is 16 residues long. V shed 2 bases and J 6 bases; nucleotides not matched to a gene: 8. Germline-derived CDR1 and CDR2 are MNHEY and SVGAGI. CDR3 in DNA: TGTGCCAGCAGTTACGGTAGCGGGGGGCCTACGGATACGCAGTATTTT. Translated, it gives CASSYGSGGPTDTQYF.

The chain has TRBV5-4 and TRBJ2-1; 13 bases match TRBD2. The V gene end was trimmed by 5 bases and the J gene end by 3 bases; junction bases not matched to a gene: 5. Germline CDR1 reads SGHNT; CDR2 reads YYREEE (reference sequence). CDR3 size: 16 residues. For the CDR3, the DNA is TGTGCCAGCAGACAGGGGACTAGCGGGGTCTACAATGAGCAGTTCTTC. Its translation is CASRQGTSGVYNEQFF.

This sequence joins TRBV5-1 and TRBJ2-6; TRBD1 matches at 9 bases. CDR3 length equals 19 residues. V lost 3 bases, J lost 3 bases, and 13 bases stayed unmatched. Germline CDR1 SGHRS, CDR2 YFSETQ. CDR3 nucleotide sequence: TGCGCCAGCAGCTCTACCCGACAGGGGGTGTTCCATGGGGCCAACGTCCTGACTTTC. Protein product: CASSSTRQGVFHGANVLTF.

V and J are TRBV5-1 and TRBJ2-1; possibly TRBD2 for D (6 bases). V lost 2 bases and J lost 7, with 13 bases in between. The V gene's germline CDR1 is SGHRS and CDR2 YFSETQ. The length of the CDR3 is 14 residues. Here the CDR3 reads CASSLNEGTNEQFF. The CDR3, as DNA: TGCGCCAGCAGCTTAAACGAAGGGACTAATGAGCAGTTCTTC.

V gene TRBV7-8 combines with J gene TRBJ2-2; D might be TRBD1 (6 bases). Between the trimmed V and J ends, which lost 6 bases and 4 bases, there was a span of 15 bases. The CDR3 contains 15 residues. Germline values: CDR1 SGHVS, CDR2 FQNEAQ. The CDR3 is CASRIQGGATGELFF. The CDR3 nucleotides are TGTGCCAGCAGGATACAGGGTGGTGCCACCGGGGAGCTGTTTTTT.

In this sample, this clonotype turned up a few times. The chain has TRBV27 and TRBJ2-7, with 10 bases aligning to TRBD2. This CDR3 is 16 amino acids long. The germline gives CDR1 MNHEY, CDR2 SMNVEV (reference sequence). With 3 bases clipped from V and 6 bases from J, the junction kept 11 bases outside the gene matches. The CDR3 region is CASSFGELAGVGEQYF. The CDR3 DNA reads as TGTGCCAGCAGTTTCGGGGAGCTAGCGGGAGTCGGCGAGCAGTACTTC.

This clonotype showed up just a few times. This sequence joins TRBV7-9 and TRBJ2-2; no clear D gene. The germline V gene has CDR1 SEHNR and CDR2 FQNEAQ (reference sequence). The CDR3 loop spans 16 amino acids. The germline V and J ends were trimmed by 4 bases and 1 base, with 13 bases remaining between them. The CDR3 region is CASSSPARLNTGELFF. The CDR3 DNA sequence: TGTGCCAGCAGCTCCCCTGCGCGGTTGAACACCGGGGAGCTGTTTTTT.

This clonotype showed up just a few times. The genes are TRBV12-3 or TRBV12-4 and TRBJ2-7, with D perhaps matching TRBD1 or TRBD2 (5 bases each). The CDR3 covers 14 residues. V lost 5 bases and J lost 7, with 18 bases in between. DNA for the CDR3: TGTGCCAGCAGTCTCGCGCAGGGAACTAGTGAGCAGTACTTC. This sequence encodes CASSLAQGTSEQYF.

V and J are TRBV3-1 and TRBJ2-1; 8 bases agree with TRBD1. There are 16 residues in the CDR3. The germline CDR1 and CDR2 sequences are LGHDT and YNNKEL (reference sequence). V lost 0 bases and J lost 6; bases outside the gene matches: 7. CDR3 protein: CASSQDWTGYGNEQFF. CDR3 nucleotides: TGTGCCAGCAGCCAAGATTGGACAGGGTATGGCAATGAGCAGTTCTTC.

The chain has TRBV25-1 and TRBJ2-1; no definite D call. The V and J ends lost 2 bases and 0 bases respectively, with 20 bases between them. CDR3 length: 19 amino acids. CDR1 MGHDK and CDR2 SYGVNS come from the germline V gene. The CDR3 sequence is CASSERGSYHPYSYNEQFF. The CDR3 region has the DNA TGTGCCAGCAGTGAACGAGGCAGTTATCACCCTTACTCCTACAATGAGCAGTTCTTC.

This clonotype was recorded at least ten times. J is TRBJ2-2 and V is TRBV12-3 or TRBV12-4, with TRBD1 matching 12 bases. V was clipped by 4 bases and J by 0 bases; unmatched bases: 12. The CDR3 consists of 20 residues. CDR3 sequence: CASSSVFGTGGSTNTGELFF. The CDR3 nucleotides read TGTGCCAGCAGTTCCGTTTTCGGGACAGGGGGCTCGACGAACACCGGGGAGCTGTTTTTT.

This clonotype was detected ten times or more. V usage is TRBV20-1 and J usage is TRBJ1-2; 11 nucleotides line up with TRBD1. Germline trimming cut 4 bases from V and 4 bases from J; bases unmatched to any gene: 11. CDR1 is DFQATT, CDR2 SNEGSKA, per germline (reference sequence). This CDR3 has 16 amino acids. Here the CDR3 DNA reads TGCAGTGCTACCCCCGGACAGGGGGCCGCCTTCTATGGCTACACCTTC. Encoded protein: CSATPGQGAAFYGYTF.

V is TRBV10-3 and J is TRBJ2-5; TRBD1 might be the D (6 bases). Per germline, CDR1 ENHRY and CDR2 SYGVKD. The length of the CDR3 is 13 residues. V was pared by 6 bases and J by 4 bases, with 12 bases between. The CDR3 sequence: CAISNTGRETQYF. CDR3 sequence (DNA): TGTGCCATCAGCAACACAGGGAGAGAGACCCAGTACTTC.

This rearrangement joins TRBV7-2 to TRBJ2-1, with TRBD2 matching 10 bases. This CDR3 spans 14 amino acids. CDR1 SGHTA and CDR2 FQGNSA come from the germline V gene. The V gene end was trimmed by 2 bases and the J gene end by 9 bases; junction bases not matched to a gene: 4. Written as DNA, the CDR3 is TGTGCCAGCAGCTTAAGCGGGAGGGCTCCTGAGCAGTTCTTC. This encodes CASSLSGRAPEQFF.